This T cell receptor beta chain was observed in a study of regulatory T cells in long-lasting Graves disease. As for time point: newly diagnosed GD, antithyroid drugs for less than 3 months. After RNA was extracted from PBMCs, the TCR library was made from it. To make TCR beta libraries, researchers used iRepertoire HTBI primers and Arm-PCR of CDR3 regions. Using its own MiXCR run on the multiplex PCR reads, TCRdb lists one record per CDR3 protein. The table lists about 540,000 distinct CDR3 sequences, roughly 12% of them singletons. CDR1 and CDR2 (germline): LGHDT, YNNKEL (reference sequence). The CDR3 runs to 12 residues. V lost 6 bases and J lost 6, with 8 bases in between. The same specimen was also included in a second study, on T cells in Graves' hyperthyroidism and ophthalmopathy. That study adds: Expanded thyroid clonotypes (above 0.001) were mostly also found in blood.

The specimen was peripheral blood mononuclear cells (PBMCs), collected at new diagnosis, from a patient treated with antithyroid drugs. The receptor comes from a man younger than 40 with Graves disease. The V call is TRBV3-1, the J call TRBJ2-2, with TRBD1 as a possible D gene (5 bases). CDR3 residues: CASRQDPGELFF. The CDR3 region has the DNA TGTGCCAGCAGACAGGACCCCGGGGAGCTGTTTTTT.